This is a list of T cell receptor beta chains from one sample in a study of neurological immune-mediated disorders. TCRdb called the 5' RACE reads again in MiXCR, with one record for every CDR3 protein. The sample has under 70,000 distinct CDR3 sequences, approximately 4% seen once. Sequenced sample: PBMCs. These receptors came from a woman aged 25 to 39 with multiple sclerosis. Both conserved end residues are part of each CDR3.

j_call,cdr3_length,v_call,cdr3_aa
TRBJ2-5,14,TRBV28,CASSFTRHVETQYF
TRBJ1-4,12,TRBV16,CASSQRGEKLFF
TRBJ2-7,15,TRBV12-3/TRBV12-4,CASSYTSGNLGEQYF
TRBJ2-3,13,TRBV5-1,CASSQSGTDTQYF
TRBJ2-1,16,TRBV20-1,CSALDRSSGRANEQFF
TRBJ2-1,15,TRBV19,CASSVLAGGGVEQFF
TRBJ1-2,14,TRBV12-3/TRBV12-4,CASSPGQVNYGYTF
TRBJ2-1,13,TRBV29-1,CTRGGQGFDEQFF
TRBJ1-1,13,TRBV20-1,CSARPIKGTEAFF
TRBJ1-1,13,TRBV5-1,CASNQEENTEAFF
TRBJ2-1,10,TRBV30,CAWSVNEQFF
TRBJ2-1,15,TRBV5-1,CASIADRGRYNEQFF
TRBJ2-1,15,TRBV12-3/TRBV12-4,CASSRGIGSNNEQFF
TRBJ2-5,11,TRBV20-1,CSAGQGPTQYF
TRBJ2-5,12,TRBV28,CASREPQETQYF
TRBJ1-5,14,TRBV20-1,CSAPGDVGNQPQNF
TRBJ1-1,13,TRBV5-1,CASSSTANTEAFF
TRBJ2-2,16,TRBV11-2,CASSLDERGYTGELFF
TRBJ2-3,15,TRBV20-1,CSARGPGAGVPTQYF
TRBJ1-1,13,TRBV6-6,CASSYSQWGEAFF
TRBJ1-3,16,TRBV29-1,CSVVAPGSRRLDTIYF
TRBJ2-2,16,TRBV5-1,CASSLTPGSNTGELFF
TRBJ2-1,15,TRBV10-3,CAISSQSKNGNEQFF
TRBJ1-5,15,TRBV7-9,CASSTETGQGQPQHF
TRBJ2-7,12,TRBV5-6,CASSDQGDEQYF
TRBJ1-2,14,TRBV5-1,CASSLGQSPNGYTF
TRBJ2-3,16,TRBV12-3/TRBV12-4,CASSLATPLGTDTQYF
TRBJ1-5,14,TRBV6-2/TRBV6-3,CASRIDNSNQPQNF